These 22 T cell receptor beta chains share one sample of origin, sequenced in a study of T cell changes during pregnancy in multiple sclerosis. Data came from immunoSEQ multiplex PCR; TCRdb stores just in-frame clones and leaves some out. In the table there are approximately 60,000 clones, 92% of which are singletons. The material was peripheral blood, obtained in the second trimester of pregnancy. The origin of the receptors is a female donor in good health, enrolled as a control in a pregnancy study.

The CDR3 protein is CASSRQPGGRETQYF. The DNA for the CDR3 is TGTGCCAGCAGTCGTCAGCCAGGGGGTAGGGAGACCCAGTACTTC. This rearrangement joins TRBV6-5 to TRBJ2-5; 7 positions agree with TRBD1. There are 15 residues in the CDR3. Looked up from germline, CDR1 is MNHEY and CDR2 is SVGAGI. V was pared by 5 bases and J by 5 bases, with 11 bases of the junction left unmatched.

This clone was found a few times. Other DNA variants within this sample encode the same CDR3. The CDR3 spells CASSFRSSYEQYF. In DNA, the CDR3 is TGTGCCAGCAGTTTCCGGAGCTCCTACGAGCAGTACTTC. V gene TRBV27 combines with J gene TRBJ2-7; D remains unclear. The germline V and J ends were trimmed by 3 bases and 0 bases, with 6 bases remaining between them. The CDR3 is 13 residues long. Germline V gene sequence: CDR1 MNHEY, CDR2 SMNVEV (reference sequence).

The rearrangement uses TRBV28 and TRBJ2-1; TRBD1 aligns across 8 bases. With V trimmed by 3 bases and J by 8 bases, 6 bases remained unmatched. The CDR3 sequence is 14 residues long. Germline V lookup: CDR1 MDHEN, CDR2 SYDVKM. For the CDR3, the DNA is TGTGCCAGCAGTTTGGCAGGGGGCCAGGATGAGCAGTTCTTC. It codes for CASSLAGGQDEQFF.

The chain joins TRBV9 to TRBJ2-2; no reliable D call. Germline V gives CDR1 SGDLS, CDR2 YYNGEE. The CDR3 has 14 residues. V dropped 0 bases and J dropped 6 bases, with 9 bases sitting between them. The CDR3 loop reads CASSVVGASGELFF. Here the CDR3 DNA reads TGTGCCAGCAGCGTAGTTGGAGCATCCGGGGAGCTGTTTTTT. Full variable domain (remainder filled in from reference TRBV9 and TRBJ2-2): DSGVTQTPKHLITATGQRVTLRCSPRSGDLSVYWYQQSLDQGLQFLIQYYNGEERAKGNILERFSAQQFPDLHSELNLSSLELGDSALYFCASSVVGASGELFFGEGSRLTVL.

The chain has TRBV5-8 and TRBJ1-1, with D tentatively TRBD1 (6 bases). CDR1 is SGHTS, CDR2 YDEGEE, per germline. The CDR3 is 16 amino acids. Between the trimmed V and J ends, which lost 4 bases and 2 bases, there was a span of 18 bases. CDR3 sequence reads: CASSTTGMFYNTEAFF. The CDR3 nucleotides read TGTGCCAGCAGCACCACAGGGATGTTTTATAACACTGAAGCTTTCTTT.

The chain uses TRBV28 and TRBJ1-1; perhaps TRBD1 as D (6 bases). The CDR3 spans 15 residues. V lost 5 bases and J 1 base, leaving 14 bases between the germline ends. Germline V gene data show CDR1 as MDHEN and CDR2 as SYDVKM. The CDR3: CASSPPAGENTEAFF. CDR3 bases: TGTGCCAGCAGTCCCCCCGCAGGGGAGAACACTGAAGCTTTCTTT.

The chain links TRBV25-1 to TRBJ2-7; D is perhaps TRBD1 (6 bases). Between the trimmed V and J ends, which lost 3 bases and 5 bases, there was a span of 11 bases. The CDR3 extends over 13 amino acids. Germline CDR1 is MGHDK and CDR2 is SYGVNS. The CDR3 DNA follows: TGTGCCAGCAGTGACGCGAACAGGGACGAGCAGTACTTC. This sequence encodes CASSDANRDEQYF.

The V and J genes are TRBV5-1 and TRBJ2-3; 9 bases map to TRBD2. CDR1 and CDR2 from the germline V gene are SGHRS and YFSETQ. The CDR3 totals 16 residues. V gave up 0 bases and J gave up 4 bases; unmatched junction bases: 6. The CDR3 protein is CASSLGSSGTSDTQYF. The CDR3 bases are TGCGCCAGCAGCTTGGGGTCTAGCGGGACCTCAGATACGCAGTATTTT.

V is TRBV18 and J is TRBJ1-3, with 7 bases that match TRBD1. The CDR3 covers 15 residues. Germline V gives CDR1 KGHSH, CDR2 LQKENI. V was pared by 5 bases and J by 0 bases, with 4 bases of the junction left unmatched. Here the CDR3 DNA reads TGTGCCAGCTCAACAACAGGGGACTCTGGAAACACCATATATTTT. Translating it yields CASSTTGDSGNTIYF. Variable domain in full (rest from reference TRBV18 and TRBJ1-3): NAGVMQNPRHLVRRRGQEARLRCSPMKGHSHVYWYRQLPEEGLKFMVYLQKENIIDESGMPKERFSAEFPKEGPSILRIQQVVRGDSAAYFCASSTTGDSGNTIYFGEGSWLTVV.

CDR3 region: CASSEPGTDTQYF. The DNA for the CDR3 is TGTGCCAGCAGCGAGCCCGGGACTGATACGCAGTATTTT. The chain links TRBV9 to TRBJ2-3; D might be TRBD2 (6 bases). The germline gives CDR1 SGDLS, CDR2 YYNGEE. Trimming cost V 3 bases and J 6 bases, with 11 bases left between them. The CDR3 runs 13 residues.

The chain couples TRBV21-1 to TRBJ2-1; the tabulated D call, TRBD2, remains unverified against the DNA. TRBV21-1 is recorded as a pseudogene. The CDR3 covers 19 residues. CDR3 in amino acids: CASSKARYWGLAEHNEQFF. Written as DNA, the CDR3 is TGTGCCAGCAGCAAAGCGCGGTATTGGGGACTAGCGGAACACAATGAGCAGTTCTTC.

The chain employs TRBV4-1 and TRBJ2-7; unclear D gene. The germline V gene encodes CDR1 MGHRA and CDR2 YSYEKL. The CDR3 runs to 13 residues. The V end was cut by 0 bases, the J end by 9 bases, with 12 bases between. CDR3 amino acids: CASSQDSHSGQYF. CDR3 DNA sequence: TGCGCCAGCAGCCAAGATTCCCATTCGGGGCAGTACTTC.

The chain recombines TRBV20-1 with TRBJ1-2; maybe TRBD1 (5 bases). The CDR3 sequence is 11 residues long. The germline V gene encodes CDR1 DFQATT and CDR2 SNEGSKA (reference sequence). Trimming left V 4 bases short and J 3 bases short, with 6 bases between. The CDR3 loop reads CSATGDYGYTF. In DNA form, the CDR3 reads TGCAGTGCTACGGGGGACTATGGCTACACCTTC.

The chain joins TRBV28 to TRBJ2-7; a weak D match, TRBD1 (6 bases). With 7 bases removed from V and 0 bases from J, the gap between germline ends came to 13 bases. The CDR3 extends over 14 amino acids. Looked up from germline, CDR1 is MDHEN and CDR2 is SYDVKM. DNA of the CDR3: TGTGCCAGCACCTTAGTAGGGGGCTCCTACGAGCAGTACTTC. The encoded protein is CASTLVGGSYEQYF.

V gene TRBV4-3 combines with J gene TRBJ1-4; D perhaps matches TRBD1 (6 bases). V was pared by 0 bases and J by 7 bases, with 12 bases between. The CDR3 length is 15 residues. Germline assignment: CDR1 LGHNA and CDR2 YSLEER. The CDR3 protein is CASSQDRTGTEKLFF. CDR3 DNA sequence: TGCGCCAGCAGCCAAGATCGTACAGGGACTGAAAAACTGTTTTTT.

Judged by abundance, this clone is medium-sized. The chain employs TRBV2 and TRBJ1-1, with 8 nucleotides matching TRBD1. This CDR3 has 16 amino acids. V lost 6 bases, J lost 0 bases, and 9 bases stayed unmatched. The germline V gene encodes CDR1 SNHLY and CDR2 FYNNEI. CDR3 amino acids: CASRPGTGPMNTEAFF. The CDR3 DNA follows: TGTGCCAGCAGACCGGGGACAGGCCCCATGAACACTGAAGCTTTCTTT.

The V gene is TRBV6-5, the J gene TRBJ2-2, with 8 bases that match TRBD1. The V gene's germline CDR1 is MNHEY and CDR2 SVGAGI. The CDR3 consists of 15 residues. V was pared by 6 bases and J by 7 bases, with 10 bases of the junction left unmatched. CDR3 bases: TGTGCCAGCAGCCTGACAGGGGACAACGGCGGGGAGCTGTTTTTT. Its protein product is CASSLTGDNGGELFF.

V and J are TRBV28 and TRBJ1-2; maybe TRBD1 (5 bases). CDR1 and CDR2 (germline): MDHEN, SYDVKM. With 2 bases removed from V and 3 bases from J, the gap between germline ends came to 13 bases. The CDR3 runs 15 residues. The CDR3 DNA follows: TGTGCCAGCAGTTTAAGCAGGGCGTTGGACTATGGCTACACCTTC. Protein product: CASSLSRALDYGYTF.

This clone was picked up one time. The rearrangement links TRBV2 to TRBJ2-1; 7 positions agree with TRBD2. The length of the CDR3 is 15 residues. Germline trimming cut 8 bases from V and 1 base from J; bases unmatched to any gene: 8. Germline lookup yields CDR1 SNHLY and CDR2 FYNNEI. Written as DNA, the CDR3 is TGTGCCAGCCCTAAGCTGGGGGGGTCCTACAATGAGCAGTTCTTC. It encodes CASPKLGGSYNEQFF.

The chain links TRBV18 to TRBJ1-5; D remains unclear. The CDR3 runs to 13 residues. CDR1 and CDR2 from the germline V gene are KGHSH and LQKENI. Trimming pared 5 bases from V and 3 bases from J, leaving 8 bases between. The CDR3 bases are TGTGCCAGCTCATTGGCAGACAATCAGCCCCAGCATTTT. It encodes CASSLADNQPQHF.

The chain combines TRBV14 with TRBJ2-1; D is ambiguous. In germline, CDR1 is SGHDN, CDR2 FVKESK. The CDR3 has 14 residues. V lost 3 bases, J lost 2 bases, and 8 bases lay in between. Here the CDR3 DNA reads TGTGCCAGCAGCCACTCCTCCCCCTACAATGAGCAGTTCTTC. It translates to CASSHSSPYNEQFF.

V gene TRBV11-2 combines with J gene TRBJ2-7; 9 nucleotides align to TRBD1. V was pared by 6 bases and J by 5 bases, with 5 bases of the junction left unmatched. Germline V gene data show CDR1 as SGHAT and CDR2 as FQNNGV. The CDR3 length is 13 residues. The CDR3 spells CASRGTGFHEQYF. In nucleotides, the CDR3 is TGTGCCAGCAGGGGGACAGGGTTCCACGAGCAGTACTTC.